This T cell receptor beta chain was identified during a study of T cell responses to AZD1222 COVID-19 vaccine. CDR3 length equals 15 residues. CDR1 and CDR2 from the germline V gene are SGHRS and YFSETQ. J was trimmed by 6 bases and V by 0 bases; bases with no gene match: 3. Method: immunoSEQ multiplex PCR; TCRdb's copy keeps in-frame clones and lacks some. Altogether some 100,000 clones are present, around 84% being singletons, with the ten largest covering under 20%. The chain is built from TRBV5-1 and TRBJ1-2; 12 positions match TRBD1. The sample consisted of peripheral blood, taken 28 days after the second AZD1222 dose. The receptor was derived from an adult who received the AZD1222 COVID-19 vaccine. DNA for the CDR3: TGCGCCAGCAGCTTGGGGGACAGGGGGCGCGATGGCTACACCTTC. Translation gives CASSLGDRGRDGYTF.